This passage covers 3 T cell receptor beta chains from one sample sequenced in a study of control samples from healthy donors and cancer patients. Only in-frame clones appear in the TCRdb table, and some are missing; sequencing was by immunoSEQ multiplex PCR. The table lists about 150,000 clones, 85% to 95% of them singletons. The sequenced sample consisted of blood. These receptors were taken from a man aged 45-65 years in good health.

V and J are TRBV5-1 and TRBJ1-1; 9 nucleotides line up with TRBD1. Germline loops: CDR1 SGHRS, CDR2 YFSETQ. The junction had 1 base not matched to a gene; V was cut back by 3 bases and J by 7 bases. The CDR3 length is 12 residues. CDR3 protein: CASSWGQGEAFF. The DNA of the CDR3 is TGCGCCAGCAGCTGGGGACAGGGTGAAGCTTTCTTT.

V is TRBV19 and J is TRBJ2-2, with TRBD2 identical over 9 bases. Germline loops: CDR1 LNHDA, CDR2 SQIVND (reference sequence). With 7 bases clipped from V and 5 bases from J, the junction kept 5 bases outside the gene matches. The CDR3 extends over 14 amino acids. CDR3 sequence: CASNAGGSTGELFF. CDR3 nucleotide sequence: TGTGCCAGTAACGCGGGAGGGTCGACCGGGGAGCTGTTTTTT.

The V gene is TRBV24-1, the J gene TRBJ1-5; D not certain. The CDR3 totals 16 residues. The V gene lost 3 bases and the J gene lost 5 bases, with 16 bases spanning the gap. Per germline, CDR1 KGHDR and CDR2 SFDVKD. The CDR3 DNA sequence: TGTGCCACCAGTGATCGGGGAACCGCCAATTATCAGCCCCAGCATTTT. This encodes CATSDRGTANYQPQHF.